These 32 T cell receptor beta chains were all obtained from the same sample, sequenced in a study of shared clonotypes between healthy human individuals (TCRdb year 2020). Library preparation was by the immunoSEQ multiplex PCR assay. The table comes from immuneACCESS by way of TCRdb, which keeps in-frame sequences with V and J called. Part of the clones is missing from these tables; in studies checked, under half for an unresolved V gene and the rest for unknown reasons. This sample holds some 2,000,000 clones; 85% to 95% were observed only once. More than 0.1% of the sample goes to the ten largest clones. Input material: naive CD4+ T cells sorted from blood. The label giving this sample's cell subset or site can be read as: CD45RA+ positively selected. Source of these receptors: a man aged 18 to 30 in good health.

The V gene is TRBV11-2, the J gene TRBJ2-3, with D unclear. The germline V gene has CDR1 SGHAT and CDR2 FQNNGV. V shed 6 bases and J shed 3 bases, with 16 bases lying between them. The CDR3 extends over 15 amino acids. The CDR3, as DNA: TGTGCCAGCAGTCTCATGAGGCCCGAAACAGATACGCAGTATTTT. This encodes CASSLMRPETDTQYF.

CDR3: CASRLLTGADGYTF. In DNA, the CDR3 is TGCGCCAGCAGACTCTTGACAGGGGCGGATGGCTACACCTTC. V usage is TRBV5-1 and J usage is TRBJ1-2, with 8 bases that match TRBD1. The length of the CDR3 is 14 residues. With 5 bases clipped from V and 6 bases from J, the junction kept 9 bases outside the gene matches. Germline CDR1 and CDR2: SGHRS and YFSETQ.

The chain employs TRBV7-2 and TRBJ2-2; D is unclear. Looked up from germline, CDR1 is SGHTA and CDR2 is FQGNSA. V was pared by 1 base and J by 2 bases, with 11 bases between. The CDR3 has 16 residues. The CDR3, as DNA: TGTGCCAGCAGCTTAGGGATTATGGTAAACACCGGGGAGCTGTTTTTT. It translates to CASSLGIMVNTGELFF.

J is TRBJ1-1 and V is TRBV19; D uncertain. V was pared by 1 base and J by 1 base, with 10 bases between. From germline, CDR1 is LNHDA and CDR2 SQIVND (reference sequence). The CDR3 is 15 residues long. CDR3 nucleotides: TGTGCCAGTAGTATAGGGACGGTTAAGAACACTGAAGCTTTCTTT. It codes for CASSIGTVKNTEAFF.

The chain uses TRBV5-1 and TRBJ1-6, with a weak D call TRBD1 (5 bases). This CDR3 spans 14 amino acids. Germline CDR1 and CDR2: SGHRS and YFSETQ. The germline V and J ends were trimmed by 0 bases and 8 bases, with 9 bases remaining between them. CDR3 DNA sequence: TGCGCCAGCAGCTTGGAGGGGAACTATTCACCCCTCCACTTT. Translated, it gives CASSLEGNYSPLHF.

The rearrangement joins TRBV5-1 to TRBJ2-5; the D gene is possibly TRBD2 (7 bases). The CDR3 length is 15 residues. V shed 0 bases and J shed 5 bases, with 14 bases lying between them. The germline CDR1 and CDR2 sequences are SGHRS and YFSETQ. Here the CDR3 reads CASSLAGGPEETQYF. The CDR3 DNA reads TGCGCCAGCAGCTTGGCGGGGGGCCCCGAGGAGACCCAGTACTTC.

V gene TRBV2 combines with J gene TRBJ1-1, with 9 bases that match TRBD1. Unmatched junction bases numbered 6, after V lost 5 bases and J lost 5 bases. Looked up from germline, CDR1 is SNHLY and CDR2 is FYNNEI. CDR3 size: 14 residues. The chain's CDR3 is CASSIQGAVTEAFF. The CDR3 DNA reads TGTGCCAGCAGTATACAGGGGGCGGTGACTGAAGCTTTCTTT. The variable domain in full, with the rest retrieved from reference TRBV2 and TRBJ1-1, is EPEVTQTPSHQVTQMGQEVILRCVPISNHLYFYWYRQILGQKVEFLVSFYNNEISEKSEIFDDQFSVERPDGSNFTLKIRSTKLEDSAMYFCASSIQGAVTEAFFGQGTRLTVV.

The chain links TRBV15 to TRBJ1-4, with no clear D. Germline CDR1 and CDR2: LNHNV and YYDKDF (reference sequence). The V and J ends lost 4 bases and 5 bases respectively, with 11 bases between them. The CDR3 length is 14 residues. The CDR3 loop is CATSMGFWNEKLFF. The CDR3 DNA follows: TGTGCCACCAGCATGGGGTTTTGGAATGAAAAACTGTTTTTT.

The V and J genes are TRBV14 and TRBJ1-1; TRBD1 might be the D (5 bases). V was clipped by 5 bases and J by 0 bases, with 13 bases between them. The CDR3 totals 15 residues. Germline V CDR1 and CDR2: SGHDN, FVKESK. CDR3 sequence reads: CASSSRGAMNTEAFF. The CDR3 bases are TGTGCCAGCAGCTCCCGCGGGGCAATGAACACTGAAGCTTTCTTT.

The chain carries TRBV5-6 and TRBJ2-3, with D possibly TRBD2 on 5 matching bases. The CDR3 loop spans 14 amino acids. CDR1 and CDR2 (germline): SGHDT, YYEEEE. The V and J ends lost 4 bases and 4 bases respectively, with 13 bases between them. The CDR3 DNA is TGTGCCAGCAGCACTAGTGGCGGAGCAGATACGCAGTATTTT. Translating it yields CASSTSGGADTQYF.

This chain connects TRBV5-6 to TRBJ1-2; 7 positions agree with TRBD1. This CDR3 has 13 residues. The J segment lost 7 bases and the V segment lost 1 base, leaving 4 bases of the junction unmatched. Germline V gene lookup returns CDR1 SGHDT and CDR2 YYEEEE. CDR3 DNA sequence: TGTGCCAGCAGCTTGACAGGGGTGCCTGGCTACACCTTC. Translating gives CASSLTGVPGYTF.

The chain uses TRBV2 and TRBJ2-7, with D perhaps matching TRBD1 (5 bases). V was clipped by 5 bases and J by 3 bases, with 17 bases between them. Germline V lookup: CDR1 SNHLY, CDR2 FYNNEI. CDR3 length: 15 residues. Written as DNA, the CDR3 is TGTGCCAGCAGTCAAGGGGCAGGGCCGGACTACGAGCAGTACTTC. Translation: CASSQGAGPDYEQYF.

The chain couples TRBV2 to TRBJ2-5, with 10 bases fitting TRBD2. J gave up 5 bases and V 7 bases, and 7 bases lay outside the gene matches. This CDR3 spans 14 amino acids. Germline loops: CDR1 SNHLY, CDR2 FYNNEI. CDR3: CASKRLAGVETQYF. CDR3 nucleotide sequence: TGTGCCAGCAAAAGGCTAGCGGGGGTGGAGACCCAGTACTTC.

The CDR3 spells CASSTLSNTGELFF. Written as DNA, the CDR3 is TGTGCCAGCTCTACACTGTCGAACACCGGGGAGCTGTTTTTT. The chain has TRBV18 and TRBJ2-2; no firm D call. The CDR3 has 14 amino acids. Between the trimmed V and J ends, which lost 6 bases and 0 bases, there was a span of 8 bases. CDR1 KGHSH and CDR2 LQKENI come from the germline V gene. Full variable domain (missing parts from reference TRBV18 and TRBJ2-2): NAGVMQNPRHLVRRRGQEARLRCSPMKGHSHVYWYRQLPEEGLKFMVYLQKENIIDESGMPKERFSAEFPKEGPSILRIQQVVRGDSAAYFCASSTLSNTGELFFGEGSRLTVL.

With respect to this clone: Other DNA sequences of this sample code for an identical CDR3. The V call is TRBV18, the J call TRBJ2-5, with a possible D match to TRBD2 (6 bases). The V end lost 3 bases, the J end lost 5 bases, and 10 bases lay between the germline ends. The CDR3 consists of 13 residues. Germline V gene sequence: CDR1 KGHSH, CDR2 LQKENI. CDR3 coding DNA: TGTGCCAGCTCACCCGGCCGGGGGGAGACCCAGTACTTC. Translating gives CASSPGRGETQYF.

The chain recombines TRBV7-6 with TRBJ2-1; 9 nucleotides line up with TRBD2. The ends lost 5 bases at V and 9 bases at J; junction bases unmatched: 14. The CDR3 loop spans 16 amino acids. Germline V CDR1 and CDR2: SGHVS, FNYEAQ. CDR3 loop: CASSEFLAGGHVEQFF. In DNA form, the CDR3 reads TGTGCCAGCAGCGAATTTTTGGCGGGAGGGCATGTTGAGCAGTTCTTC.

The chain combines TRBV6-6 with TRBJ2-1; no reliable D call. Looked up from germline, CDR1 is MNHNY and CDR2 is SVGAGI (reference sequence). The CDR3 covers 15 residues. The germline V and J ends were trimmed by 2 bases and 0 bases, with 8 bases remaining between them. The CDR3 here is CASSYPIISYNEQFF. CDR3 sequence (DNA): TGTGCCAGCAGTTACCCAATTATCTCCTACAATGAGCAGTTCTTC.

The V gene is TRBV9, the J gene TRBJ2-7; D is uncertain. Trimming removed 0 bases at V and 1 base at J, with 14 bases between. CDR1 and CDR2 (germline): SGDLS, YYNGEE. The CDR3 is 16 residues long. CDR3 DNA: TGTGCCAGCAGCGTAGCTCCAGTGGTAGGATCCTACGAGCAGTACTTC. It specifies CASSVAPVVGSYEQYF.

CDR3 sequence (DNA): TGCAGCGTAGTCGCAACTAATGAAAAACTGTTTTTT. The encoded protein is CSVVATNEKLFF. The chain joins TRBV29-1 to TRBJ1-4, with unresolved D. The CDR3 has 12 residues. Germline values: CDR1 SQVTM, CDR2 ANQGSEA. V shed 6 bases and J shed 0 bases, with 5 bases lying between them.

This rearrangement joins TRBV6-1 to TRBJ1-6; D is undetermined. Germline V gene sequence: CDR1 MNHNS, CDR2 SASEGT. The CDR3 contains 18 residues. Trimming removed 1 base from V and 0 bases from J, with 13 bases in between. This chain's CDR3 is CASSEVRIPRSYNSPLHF. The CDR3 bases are TGTGCCAGCAGTGAAGTCCGGATTCCTCGCTCCTATAATTCACCCCTCCACTTT.

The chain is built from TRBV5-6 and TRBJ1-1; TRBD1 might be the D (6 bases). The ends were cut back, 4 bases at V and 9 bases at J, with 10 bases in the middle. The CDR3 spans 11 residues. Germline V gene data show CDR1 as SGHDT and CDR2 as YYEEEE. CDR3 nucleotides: TGTGCCAGCAGCAGAGGACAGAAAGCTTTCTTT. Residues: CASSRGQKAFF.

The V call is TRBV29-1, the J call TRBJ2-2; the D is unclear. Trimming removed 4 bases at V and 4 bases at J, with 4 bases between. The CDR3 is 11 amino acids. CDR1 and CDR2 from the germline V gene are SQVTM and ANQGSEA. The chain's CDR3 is CSVVGTGELFF. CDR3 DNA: TGCAGCGTTGTGGGCACCGGGGAGCTGTTTTTT.

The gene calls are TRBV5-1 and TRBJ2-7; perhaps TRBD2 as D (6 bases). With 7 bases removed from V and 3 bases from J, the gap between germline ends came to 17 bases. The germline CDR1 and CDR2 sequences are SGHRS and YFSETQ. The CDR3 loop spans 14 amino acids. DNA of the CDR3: TGCGCCAGCTCATCGGGGGAGTCTATCTACGAGCAGTACTTC. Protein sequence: CASSSGESIYEQYF.

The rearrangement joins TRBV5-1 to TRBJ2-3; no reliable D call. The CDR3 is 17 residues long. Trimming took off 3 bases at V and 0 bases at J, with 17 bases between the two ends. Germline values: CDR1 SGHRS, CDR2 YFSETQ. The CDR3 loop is CASSSHSGVLSTDTQYF. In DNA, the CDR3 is TGCGCCAGCAGCTCGCACTCAGGTGTCCTTAGCACAGATACGCAGTATTTT. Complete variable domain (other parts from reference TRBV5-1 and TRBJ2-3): KAGVTQTPRYLIKTRGQQVTLSCSPISGHRSVSWYQQTPGQGLQFLFEYFSETQRNKGNFPGRFSGRQFSNSRSEMNVSTLELGDSALYLCASSSHSGVLSTDTQYFGPGTRLTVL.

DNA for the CDR3: TGTGCCAGCTCACCGTGGGGCCCACCTGATGAAAAACTGTTTTTT. It is translated as CASSPWGPPDEKLFF. The chain employs TRBV18 and TRBJ1-4; TRBD1 is a possible D gene (5 bases). Germline V gene data show CDR1 as KGHSH and CDR2 as LQKENI. This CDR3 spans 15 amino acids. Trimming cost V 3 bases and J 6 bases, with 14 bases left between them.

The CDR3 protein is CASSRGGLPNTEAFF. The CDR3 coding sequence is TGCGCCAGCAGCCGCGGGGGACTGCCGAACACTGAAGCTTTCTTT. The gene calls are TRBV5-1 and TRBJ1-1, with TRBD1 as a possible D gene (5 bases). V lost 4 bases and J lost 1, with 14 bases in between. Germline CDR1 is SGHRS and CDR2 is YFSETQ. The CDR3 extends over 15 amino acids.

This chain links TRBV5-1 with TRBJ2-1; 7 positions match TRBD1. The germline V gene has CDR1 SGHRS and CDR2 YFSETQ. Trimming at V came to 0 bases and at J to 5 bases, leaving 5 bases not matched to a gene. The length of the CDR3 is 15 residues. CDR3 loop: CASSLVGTANNEQFF. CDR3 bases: TGCGCCAGCAGCTTGGTTGGGACAGCAAACAATGAGCAGTTCTTC. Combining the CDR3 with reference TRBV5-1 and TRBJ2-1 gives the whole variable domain KAGVTQTPRYLIKTRGQQVTLSCSPISGHRSVSWYQQTPGQGLQFLFEYFSETQRNKGNFPGRFSGRQFSNSRSEMNVSTLELGDSALYLCASSLVGTANNEQFFGPGTRLTVL.

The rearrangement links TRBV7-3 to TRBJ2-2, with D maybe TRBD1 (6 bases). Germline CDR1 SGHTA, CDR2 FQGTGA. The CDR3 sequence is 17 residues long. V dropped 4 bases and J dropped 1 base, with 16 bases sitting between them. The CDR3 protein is CASSSYHRDGNTGELFF. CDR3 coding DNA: TGTGCCAGCAGCTCGTACCACAGGGATGGGAACACCGGGGAGCTGTTTTTT.

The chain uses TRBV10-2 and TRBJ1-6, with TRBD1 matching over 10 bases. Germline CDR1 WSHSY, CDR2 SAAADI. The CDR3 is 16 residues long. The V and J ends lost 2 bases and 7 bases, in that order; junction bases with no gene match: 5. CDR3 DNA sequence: TGCGCCAGCAGTGAGCTCGGGACAGGGGTAAATTCACCCCTCCACTTT. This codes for CASSELGTGVNSPLHF.

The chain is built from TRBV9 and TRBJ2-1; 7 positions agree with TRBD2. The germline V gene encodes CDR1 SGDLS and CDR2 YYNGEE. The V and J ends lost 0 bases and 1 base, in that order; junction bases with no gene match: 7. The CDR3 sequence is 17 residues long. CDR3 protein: CASSVGPTSPSYNEQFF. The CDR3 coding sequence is TGTGCCAGCAGCGTAGGGCCGACTAGCCCATCCTACAATGAGCAGTTCTTC.

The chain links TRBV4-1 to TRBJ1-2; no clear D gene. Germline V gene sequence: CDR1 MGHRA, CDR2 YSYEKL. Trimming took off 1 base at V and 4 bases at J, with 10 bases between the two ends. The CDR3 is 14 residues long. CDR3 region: CASSQAAGLYGYTF. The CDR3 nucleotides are TGCGCCAGCAGCCAAGCCGCGGGTCTCTATGGCTACACCTTC.

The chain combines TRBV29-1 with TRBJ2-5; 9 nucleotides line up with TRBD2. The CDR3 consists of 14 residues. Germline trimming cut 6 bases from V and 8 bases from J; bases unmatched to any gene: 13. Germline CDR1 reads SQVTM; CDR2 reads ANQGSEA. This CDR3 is CSVQLSGGQGTQYF. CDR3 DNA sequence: TGCAGCGTCCAACTAAGCGGGGGGCAAGGAACCCAGTACTTC.